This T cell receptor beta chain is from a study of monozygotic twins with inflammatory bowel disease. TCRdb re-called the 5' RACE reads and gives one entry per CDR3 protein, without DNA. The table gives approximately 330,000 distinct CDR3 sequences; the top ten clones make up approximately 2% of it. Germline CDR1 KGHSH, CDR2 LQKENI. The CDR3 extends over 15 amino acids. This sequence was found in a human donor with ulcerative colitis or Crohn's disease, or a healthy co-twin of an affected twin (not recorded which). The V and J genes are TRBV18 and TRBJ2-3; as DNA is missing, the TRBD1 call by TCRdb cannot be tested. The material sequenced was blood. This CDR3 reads CASSPTPSYTDTQYF.